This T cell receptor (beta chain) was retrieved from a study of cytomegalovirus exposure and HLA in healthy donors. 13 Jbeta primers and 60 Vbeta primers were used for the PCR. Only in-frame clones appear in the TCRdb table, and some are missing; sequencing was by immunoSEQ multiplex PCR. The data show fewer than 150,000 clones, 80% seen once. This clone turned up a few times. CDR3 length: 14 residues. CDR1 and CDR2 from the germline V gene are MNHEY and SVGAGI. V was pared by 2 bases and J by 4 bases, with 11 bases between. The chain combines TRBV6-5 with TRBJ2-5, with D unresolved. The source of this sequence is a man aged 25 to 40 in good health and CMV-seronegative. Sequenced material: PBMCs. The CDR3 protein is CASSYGFPGETQYF. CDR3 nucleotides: TGTGCCAGCAGTTACGGTTTCCCAGGAGAGACCCAGTACTTC.